Sequencing of this T cell receptor (beta chain) was carried out in a study of blood T cell repertoires in COVID-19. Across the study: Sources were T cells, B-cell-depleted T cells, or PBMCs; the material itself was cDNA or gDNA.

The protocol was immunoSEQ multiplex PCR, while the TCRdb copy is restricted to in-frame clones and leaves out a portion. This sample yields roughly 100,000 clones, of which 87% are seen a single time; approximately 2% belongs to the top ten. This CDR3 region has 16 residues. Between the trimmed V and J ends, which lost 8 bases and 4 bases, there was a span of 23 bases. CDR1 MGHRA and CDR2 YSYEKL come from the germline V gene. Material: peripheral blood. V usage is TRBV4-1 and J usage is TRBJ1-1; no firm D call. The origin of this receptor is a man in his fifties with active COVID-19. CDR3 nucleotides: TGCGCCAGCTCAAACCCTTTGTTATTGGAGGCCACTGAAGCTTTCTTT. Residues: CASSNPLLLEATEAFF.